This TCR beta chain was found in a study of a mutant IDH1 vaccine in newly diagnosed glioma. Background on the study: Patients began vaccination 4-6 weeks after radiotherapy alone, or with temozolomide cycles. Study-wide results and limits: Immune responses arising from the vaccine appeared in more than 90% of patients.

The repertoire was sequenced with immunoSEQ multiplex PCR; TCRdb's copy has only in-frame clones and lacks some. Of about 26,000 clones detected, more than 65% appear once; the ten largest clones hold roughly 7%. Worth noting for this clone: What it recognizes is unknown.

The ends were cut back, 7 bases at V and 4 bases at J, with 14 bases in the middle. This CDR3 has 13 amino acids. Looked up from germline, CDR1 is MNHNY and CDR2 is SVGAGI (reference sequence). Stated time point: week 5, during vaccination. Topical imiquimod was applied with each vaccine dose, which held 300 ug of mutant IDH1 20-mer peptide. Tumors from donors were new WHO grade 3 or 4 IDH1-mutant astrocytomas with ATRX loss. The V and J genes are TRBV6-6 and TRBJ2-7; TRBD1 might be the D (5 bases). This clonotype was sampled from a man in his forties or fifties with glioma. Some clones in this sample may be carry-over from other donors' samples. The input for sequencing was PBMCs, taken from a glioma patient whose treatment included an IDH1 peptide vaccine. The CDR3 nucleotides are TGTGCCAGCAACCAGGGTGATGGGTACGAGCAGTACTTC. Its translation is CASNQGDGYEQYF.